This passage covers 9 T cell receptor beta chains from one sample sequenced in a study of cytomegalovirus exposure and HLA in healthy donors. Primers: 60 Vbeta forward and 13 Jbeta reverse. Clones were sequenced by immunoSEQ multiplex PCR, and TCRdb holds only the in-frame ones, with some missing. This table has 150,000 to 200,000 clones, about three quarters appearing once. What was sequenced was PBMCs. The receptor source for this set is a woman aged 40-49 years in good health and CMV-seronegative.

This sequence joins TRBV6-6 and TRBJ1-4; tentative D call: TRBD1 (5 bases). This CDR3 is built from 12 residues. Per the germline V gene, CDR1 is MNHNY and CDR2 is SVGAGI (reference sequence). CDR3 protein: CVTGGAGEKLFF. The DNA of the CDR3 is TGTGTCACTGGTGGGGCCGGGGAAAAACTGTTTTTT.

The chain is built from TRBV7-3 and TRBJ2-1; the match to TRBD1 covers 7 bases. From germline, CDR1 is SGHTA and CDR2 FQGTGA. Trimming took 4 bases from V and 8 from J; bases not matched to a gene: 8. The CDR3 has 14 amino acids. CDR3 nucleotide sequence: TGTGCCAGCAGCTGGACAGGTCTAGGGGATGAGCAGTTCTTC. Translating gives CASSWTGLGDEQFF.

This chain connects TRBV2 to TRBJ2-1; 7 positions match TRBD2. J lost 3 bases, V lost 6 bases, and 2 bases had no gene match. Germline V gene data show CDR1 as SNHLY and CDR2 as FYNNEI. The CDR3 contains 13 residues. In DNA, the CDR3 is TGTGCCAGCAGCGGGAGGATCTACAATGAGCAGTTCTTC. Its protein is CASSGRIYNEQFF. Complete variable domain (other parts from reference TRBV2 and TRBJ2-1): EPEVTQTPSHQVTQMGQEVILRCVPISNHLYFYWYRQILGQKVEFLVSFYNNEISEKSEIFDDQFSVERPDGSNFTLKIRSTKLEDSAMYFCASSGRIYNEQFFGPGTRLTVL.

As concerns this clone: A read error may account for a junction end that differs from germline. The chain links TRBV5-1 to TRBJ1-1, with D perhaps TRBD1 (5 bases). Germline V CDR1 and CDR2: SGHRS, YFSETQ. This CDR3 is 13 amino acids long. CDR3 nucleotides: TGTGCCAGCAGCAACTGGGGGGAGGATGAAGCTTTCTTT. It specifies CASSNWGEDEAFF. Full variable domain (missing parts from reference TRBV5-1 and TRBJ1-1): KAGVTQTPRYLIKTRGQQVTLSCSPISGHRSVSWYQQTPGQGLQFLFEYFSETQRNKGNFPGRFSGRQFSNSRSEMNVSTLELGDSALYLCASSNWGEDEAFFGQGTRLTVV.

The gene calls are TRBV5-4 and TRBJ2-7; 9 nucleotides align to TRBD1. The CDR3 consists of 14 residues. The V gene end was trimmed by 3 bases and the J gene end by 2 bases; junction bases not matched to a gene: 3. Per the germline V gene, CDR1 is SGHNT and CDR2 is YYREEE (reference sequence). CDR3 protein: CASSWGDRAYEQYF. The DNA of the CDR3 is TGTGCCAGCAGCTGGGGGGACAGGGCCTACGAGCAGTACTTC.

The chain couples TRBV30 to TRBJ1-2, with 7 bases that match TRBD1. The J segment lost 4 bases and the V segment lost 5 bases, leaving 13 bases of the junction unmatched. This CDR3 is built from 15 residues. Germline V gene data show CDR1 as GTSNPN and CDR2 as SVGIG (reference sequence). CDR3 sequence: CAWARQGNPTYGYTF. In DNA form, the CDR3 reads TGTGCCTGGGCAAGACAGGGAAACCCTACCTATGGCTACACCTTC.

This CDR3 is CASSLTGVGAQLYTDTQYF. The CDR3 bases are TGTGCCAGCAGCTTGACCGGGGTGGGTGCTCAATTATACACAGATACGCAGTATTTT. This chain joins TRBV9 and TRBJ2-3; maybe TRBD2 (5 bases). Trimming removed 4 bases from V and 2 bases from J, with 26 bases in between. Per germline, CDR1 SGDLS and CDR2 YYNGEE. The CDR3 length is 19 residues.

This clone was picked up one time. V and J are TRBV7-8 and TRBJ1-2; no clear D gene. The CDR3 is 13 residues long. CDR1 is SGHVS, CDR2 FQNEAQ, per germline. Deletions cut 3 bases from V and 4 bases from J, with 9 bases between. In DNA form, the CDR3 reads TGTGCCAGCAGCTTTTTTGAGGGCTATGGCTACACCTTC. As protein: CASSFFEGYGYTF.

The V and J genes are TRBV30 and TRBJ2-2; 12 bases line up with TRBD2. The CDR3 extends over 16 amino acids. The germline gives CDR1 GTSNPN, CDR2 SVGIG (reference sequence). Trimming took 4 bases from V and 3 from J; bases not matched to a gene: 6. DNA of the CDR3: TGTGCCTGGACCCGACTAGCGGGAGAGTACACCGGGGAGCTGTTTTTT. As protein: CAWTRLAGEYTGELFF. Variable domain in full (rest from reference TRBV30 and TRBJ2-2): SQTIHQWPATLVQPVGSPLSLECTVEGTSNPNLYWYRQAAGRGLQLLFYSVGIGQISSEVPQNLSASRPQDRQFILSSKKLLLSDSGFYLCAWTRLAGEYTGELFFGEGSRLTVL.